The 29 T cell receptor beta chains below were found in one sample sequenced in a study of regulatory T cells in long-lasting Graves disease. The TCR beta library used iRepertoire HTBI primers with Arm-PCR amplification of CDR3. TCRdb ran MiXCR on the multiplex PCR reads and lists one entry per CDR3 protein. The data show 400,000 to 500,000 distinct CDR3 sequences, roughly 22% seen once. The time point: persistent/refractory GD, antithyroid drugs over 5 years with positive TRAb. The TCR library was prepared using RNA isolated from PBMCs. The sequences come from peripheral blood mononuclear cells (PBMCs), collected when the disease was refractory, from a patient treated with antithyroid drugs. These receptors originate from a female donor with Graves disease.

The chain is built from TRBV30 and TRBJ1-3, with D perhaps TRBD1 (5 bases). Trimming shortened V by 0 bases and J by 2 bases, and 8 bases separated the two germline ends. The CDR3 covers 14 residues. CDR1 is GTSNPN and CDR2 is SVGIG in the germline V gene (reference sequence). CDR3 in amino acids: CAWSVARAGNTIYF. The CDR3 DNA is TGTGCCTGGAGTGTAGCCAGGGCTGGAAACACCATATATTTT.

This chain connects TRBV19 to TRBJ1-6; D is undetermined. The CDR3 totals 14 residues. The germline V gene has CDR1 LNHDA and CDR2 SQIVND (reference sequence). Trimming pared 7 bases from V and 4 bases from J, leaving 11 bases between. This CDR3 reads CASTSGVYNSPLHF. The DNA for the CDR3 is TGTGCCAGTACCTCAGGAGTTTATAATTCACCCCTCCACTTT.

This clonotype came up many times. V is TRBV12-3 or TRBV12-4 and J is TRBJ2-7; the match to TRBD1 covers 9 bases. The junction had 5 bases not matched to a gene; V was cut back by 7 bases and J by 1 base. The CDR3 runs to 14 residues. The CDR3 spells CASTQTGGSYEQYF. The CDR3 DNA is TGTGCCAGCACCCAGACAGGGGGATCCTACGAGCAGTACTTC.

With regard to this clonotype: It is likely a read error: a sequence one base away is far more abundant. No conserved phenylalanine or tryptophan ends this CDR3, so it is likely a read error. The chain's CDR3 is CASRVQGDTEAFS. For the CDR3, the DNA is TGTGCCAGCAGAGTACAGGGAGACACTGAAGCTTTCTCT. V usage is TRBV6-2 or TRBV6-3 and J usage is TRBJ1-1; maybe TRBD1 (6 bases). The CDR3 runs 13 residues. The germline V gene encodes CDR1 MNHEY and CDR2 SVGEGT. The germline V and J ends were trimmed by 6 bases and 3 bases, with 11 bases remaining between them.

The chain joins TRBV20-1 to TRBJ1-2; D gene uncertain. Trimming removed 4 bases at V and 7 bases at J, with 7 bases between. Germline values: CDR1 DFQATT, CDR2 SNEGSKA (reference sequence). The CDR3 is made up of 10 amino acids. In nucleotides, the CDR3 is TGCAGTGCTACGAACCCTGGCTACACCTTC. This encodes CSATNPGYTF.

This clonotype turned up a few times. DNA for the CDR3: TGTGCCAGCAGTTTACAATGGGGCTACGAGCAGTACTTC. Amino acids: CASSLQWGYEQYF. The rearrangement uses TRBV12-3 or TRBV12-4 and TRBJ2-7; D remains unclear. The CDR3 spans 13 residues. Between the trimmed V and J ends, which lost 2 bases and 3 bases, there was a span of 8 bases.

In its sample, this clonotype was seen many times. V gene TRBV2 combines with J gene TRBJ2-4; 7 bases line up with TRBD1. V shed 6 bases, J shed 6 bases, and the junction held 11 bases outside the gene matches. In germline, CDR1 is SNHLY, CDR2 FYNNEI. CDR3 size: 15 residues. CDR3 amino acids: CASSGSGTVGNIQYF. The DNA for the CDR3 is TGTGCCAGCAGCGGCTCCGGGACAGTTGGAAACATTCAGTACTTC. The whole variable domain, filled in from reference TRBV2 and TRBJ2-4, reads EPEVTQTPSHQVTQMGQEVILRCVPISNHLYFYWYRQILGQKVEFLVSFYNNEISEKSEIFDDQFSVERPDGSNFTLKIRSTKLEDSAMYFCASSGSGTVGNIQYFGAGTRLSVL.

The chain uses TRBV6-2 or TRBV6-3 and TRBJ2-7; TRBD2 might be the D (6 bases). The CDR3 has 18 amino acids. Per germline, CDR1 MNHEY and CDR2 SVGEGT. V dropped 3 bases and J dropped 0 bases, with 21 bases sitting between them. CDR3 sequence (DNA): TGTGCCAGCAGTTATAGGGAGGACATCCCCTGGAGCTCCTACGAGCAGTACTTC. Translation gives CASSYREDIPWSSYEQYF.

This clonotype occurred many times. This chain links TRBV12-3 or TRBV12-4 with TRBJ1-2; 8 bases match TRBD1. V lost 6 bases and J lost 5; bases outside the gene matches: 11. The CDR3 is 15 residues long. The CDR3 nucleotides are TGTGCCAGCAGCATACAGGGGGGCGGAGGATATGGCTACACCTTC. Protein sequence: CASSIQGGGGYGYTF.

This clonotype was detected a few times. J is TRBJ1-3 and V is TRBV6-1; D is unclear. Looked up from germline, CDR1 is MNHNS and CDR2 is SASEGT. The CDR3 loop spans 18 amino acids. V lost 0 bases to trimming and J lost 1 base, with 16 bases between them. The CDR3 DNA follows: TGTGCCAGCAGTGAAGCGAGGGTGGGTGCAGGTTCTGGAAACACCATATATTTT. Encoded protein: CASSEARVGAGSGNTIYF.

This clonotype was detected many times. V is TRBV28 and J is TRBJ1-2; 7 positions agree with TRBD1. The J segment lost 8 bases and the V segment lost 4 bases, leaving 4 bases of the junction unmatched. The CDR3 sequence is 12 residues long. CDR1 and CDR2 (germline): MDHEN, SYDVKM. The CDR3 region is CASSSQGRGYTF. CDR3 bases: TGTGCCAGCAGTTCACAGGGGCGAGGCTACACCTTC.

This clonotype was detected ten times or more. DNA for the CDR3: TGTGCCAGTCTATCGGGCGGGGGAACCGCTTCACCCCTCCACTTT. Translation: CASLSGGGTASPLHF. This chain connects TRBV6-1 to TRBJ1-6, with D possibly being TRBD1 (5 bases). Germline V gene data show CDR1 as MNHNS and CDR2 as SASEGT. The germline V and J ends were trimmed by 9 bases and 9 bases, with 21 bases remaining between them. The CDR3 loop spans 15 amino acids.

This clonotype was observed a handful of times. V gene TRBV11-3 combines with J gene TRBJ2-7, with a possible D match to TRBD2 (6 bases). V shed 1 base and J shed 1 base, with 11 bases lying between them. There are 15 residues in the CDR3. Germline CDR1 and CDR2: SGHNT and YENEEA. CDR3 residues: CASSLVARGSYEQYF. CDR3 sequence (DNA): TGTGCCAGCAGCTTAGTGGCGCGGGGATCCTACGAGCAGTACTTC.

The chain recombines TRBV7-2 with TRBJ2-3; no firm D call. V was shortened by 5 bases and J by 4 bases, with 13 bases between the two germline ends. This CDR3 is built from 14 residues. In germline, CDR1 is SGHTA, CDR2 FQGNSA. CDR3 sequence: CASSRKWAADTQYF. The CDR3 DNA is TGTGCCAGCAGCCGTAAGTGGGCGGCAGATACGCAGTATTTT.

This chain links TRBV3-1 with TRBJ2-7; TRBD2 aligns across 8 bases. Germline loops: CDR1 LGHDT, CDR2 YNNKEL (reference sequence). V was pared by 3 bases and J by 5 bases, with 6 bases of the junction left unmatched. The CDR3 loop spans 14 amino acids. CDR3 amino acids: CASSQAGRAHEQYF. CDR3 nucleotides: TGTGCCAGCAGCCAGGCCGGGAGGGCCCACGAGCAGTACTTC.

This clonotype has just a few counts. This chain connects TRBV6-1 to TRBJ2-7; weak D call: TRBD1 (5 bases). V was clipped by 1 base and J by 5 bases, with 21 bases between them. The CDR3 is made up of 17 amino acids. Germline V gene sequence: CDR1 MNHNS, CDR2 SASEGT. The CDR3, as DNA: TGTGCCAGCAGTGAAGTAGAAGGGGCTCAAGGCAGGAACGAGCAGTACTTC. It encodes CASSEVEGAQGRNEQYF.

The table lists this clonotype with many counts. The CDR3 sequence is CASSHTYEQYF. Here the CDR3 DNA reads TGTGCCAGCAGCCACACCTACGAGCAGTACTTC. The J gene is TRBJ2-7, the V gene TRBV14, with D uncertain. The CDR3 has 11 amino acids. With 3 bases removed from V and 2 bases from J, the gap between germline ends came to 2 bases. Germline CDR1 and CDR2: SGHDN and FVKESK.

Notes on this clonotype: A much bigger clone sits one base away, suggesting this may be a read error. V and J are TRBV28 and TRBJ1-5, with 8 bases matching TRBD1. The CDR3 is 11 residues long. Germline lookup yields CDR1 MDHEN and CDR2 SYDVKM. Germline trimming cut 4 bases from V and 15 bases from J; bases unmatched to any gene: 5. CDR3 protein: CASSSRGLRHF. The DNA for the CDR3 is TGTGCCAGCAGTTCCAGGGGGCTCCGGCATTTT.

This clonotype was counted many times. CDR3: CASSPNQPPYEQYF. DNA for the CDR3: TGTGCCAGCAGCCCCAACCAGCCCCCTTACGAGCAGTACTTC. The chain links TRBV11-2 to TRBJ2-7; D uncertain. The CDR3 covers 14 residues. Trimming shortened V by 5 bases and J by 4 bases, and 15 bases separated the two germline ends. Germline CDR1 is SGHAT and CDR2 is FQNNGV.

The chain combines TRBV24-1 with TRBJ1-2; tentatively, D is TRBD1 (5 bases). The CDR3 has 14 amino acids. The V gene lost 4 bases and the J gene lost 4 bases, with 12 bases spanning the gap. The germline V gene has CDR1 KGHDR and CDR2 SFDVKD. DNA for the CDR3: TGTGCCACCAGTGAGGGACGTCTAGGCTATGGCTACACCTTC. Translating it yields CATSEGRLGYGYTF.

This clonotype was counted many times. The chain recombines TRBV3-1 with TRBJ1-1; 7 nucleotides line up with TRBD1. Trimming at V came to 2 bases and at J to 7 bases, leaving 10 bases not matched to a gene. The length of the CDR3 is 15 residues. CDR1 LGHDT and CDR2 YNNKEL come from the germline V gene (reference sequence). CDR3 DNA sequence: TGTGCCAGCAGCCAACGTTACAGGGGAAAAGGTGAAGCTTTCTTT. Protein product: CASSQRYRGKGEAFF.

This clonotype came up many times. This rearrangement joins TRBV6-2 or TRBV6-3 to TRBJ1-1, with TRBD1 matching 8 bases. CDR3 length: 15 amino acids. CDR1 is MNHEY and CDR2 is SVGEGT in the germline V gene. Trimming at V came to 6 bases and at J to 4 bases, leaving 10 bases not matched to a gene. The CDR3 sequence: CASRTGGNIGTEAFF. DNA for the CDR3: TGTGCCAGCAGAACAGGGGGTAATATCGGCACTGAAGCTTTCTTT.

Ten or more counts support this clonotype. The rearrangement uses TRBV12-3 or TRBV12-4 and TRBJ1-1, with 8 bases lining up with TRBD1. The CDR3 has 14 amino acids. The V segment lost 6 bases and the J segment 1 base; nucleotides outside the gene matches: 4. The CDR3 DNA sequence: TGTGCCAGCAGCCAGGACAGGGAGAACACTGAAGCTTTCTTT. The encoded protein is CASSQDRENTEAFF.

This clonotype was observed at least ten times. The chain joins TRBV6-1 to TRBJ2-5; perhaps TRBD2 as D (5 bases). CDR1 and CDR2 (germline): MNHNS, SASEGT. V shed 6 bases and J shed 4 bases, with 15 bases lying between them. The CDR3 runs to 14 residues. DNA for the CDR3: TGTGCCAGCAGCCGTGGCCCCGAGGGAGAGACCCAGTACTTC. It codes for CASSRGPEGETQYF.

This clonotype has just a few counts. V gene TRBV28 combines with J gene TRBJ2-1, with no clear D. The germline CDR1 and CDR2 sequences are MDHEN and SYDVKM. The CDR3 spans 12 residues. The V end lost 6 bases, the J end lost 5 bases, and 8 bases lay between the germline ends. The CDR3 region is CASSPFNNEQFF. CDR3 in DNA: TGTGCCAGCAGCCCATTCAACAATGAGCAGTTCTTC.

As for this clonotype: A junction end diverges from the germline sequence, so it may reflect a read error. The chain links TRBV7-3 to TRBJ1-5, with 8 bases matching TRBD1. The length of the CDR3 is 16 residues. Germline CDR1 and CDR2: SGHTA and FQGTGA. The CDR3: CASSLMSGGRNQPEHF. The CDR3 DNA follows: TGTGCCAGCAGCTTAATGTCAGGGGGCCGCAATCAGCCCGAGCATTTT.

This clonotype has more than one count but fewer than ten. The V and J genes are TRBV12-3 or TRBV12-4 and TRBJ1-3; tentatively, D is TRBD1 (6 bases). The CDR3 is 18 residues long. V dropped 6 bases and J dropped 0 bases, with 21 bases sitting between them. CDR3 loop: CASSSRADRPFSGNTIYF. CDR3 DNA sequence: TGTGCCAGCAGCTCGAGAGCCGACAGGCCCTTCTCTGGAAACACCATATATTTT.

This clonotype was counted at least ten times. The chain has TRBV6-1 and TRBJ1-1; no clear D gene. The CDR3 loop spans 16 amino acids. Germline V gene lookup returns CDR1 MNHNS and CDR2 SASEGT. V was cut by 8 bases and J by 0 bases, with 19 bases left in between. This CDR3 reads CASDPGNLMLNTEAFF. The CDR3 DNA reads TGTGCCAGCGATCCGGGCAACCTGATGCTGAACACTGAAGCTTTCTTT.

To note about this clonotype: This sequence may be a read error, since a much larger clone differs from it by one base. The chain joins TRBV19 to TRBJ1-1; 7 positions agree with TRBD1. The CDR3 length is 14 residues. Germline V gene data show CDR1 as LNHDA and CDR2 as SQIVND (reference sequence). V lost 5 bases and J lost 0; bases outside the gene matches: 3. This CDR3 is CASSVGQLNTEAFF. CDR3 nucleotides: TGTGCCAGTAGTGTGGGACAGCTGAACACTGAAGCTTTCTTT.